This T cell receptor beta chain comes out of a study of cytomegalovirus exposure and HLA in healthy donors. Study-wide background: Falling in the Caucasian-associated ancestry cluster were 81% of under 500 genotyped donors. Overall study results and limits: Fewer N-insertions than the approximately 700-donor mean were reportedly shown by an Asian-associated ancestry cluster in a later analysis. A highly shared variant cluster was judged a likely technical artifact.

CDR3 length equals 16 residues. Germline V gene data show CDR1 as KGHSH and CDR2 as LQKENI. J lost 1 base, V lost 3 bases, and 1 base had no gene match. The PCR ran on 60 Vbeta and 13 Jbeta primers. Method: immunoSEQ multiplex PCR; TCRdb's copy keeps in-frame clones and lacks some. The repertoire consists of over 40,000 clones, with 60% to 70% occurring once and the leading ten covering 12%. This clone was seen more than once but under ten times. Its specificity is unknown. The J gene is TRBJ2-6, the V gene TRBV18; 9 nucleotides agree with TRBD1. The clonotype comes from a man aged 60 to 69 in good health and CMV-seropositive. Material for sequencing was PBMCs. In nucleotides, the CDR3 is TGTGCCAGCTCACCGGGGACAGGGTCTGGGGCCAACGTCCTGACTTTC. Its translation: CASSPGTGSGANVLTF. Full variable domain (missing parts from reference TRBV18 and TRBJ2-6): NAGVMQNPRHLVRRRGQEARLRCSPMKGHSHVYWYRQLPEEGLKFMVYLQKENIIDESGMPKERFSAEFPKEGPSILRIQQVVRGDSAAYFCASSPGTGSGANVLTFGAGSRLTVL.